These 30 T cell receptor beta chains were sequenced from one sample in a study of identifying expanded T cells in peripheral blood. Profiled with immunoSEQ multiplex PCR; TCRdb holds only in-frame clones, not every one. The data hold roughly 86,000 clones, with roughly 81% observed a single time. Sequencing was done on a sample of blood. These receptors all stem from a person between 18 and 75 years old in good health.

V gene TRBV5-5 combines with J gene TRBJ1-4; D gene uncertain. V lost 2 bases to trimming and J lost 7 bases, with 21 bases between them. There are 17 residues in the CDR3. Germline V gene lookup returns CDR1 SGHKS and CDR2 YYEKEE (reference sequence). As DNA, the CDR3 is TGTGCCAGCAGCTTCCAGTTACTCTGGGAGAGTGGTGAAAAACTGTTTTTT. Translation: CASSFQLLWESGEKLFF.

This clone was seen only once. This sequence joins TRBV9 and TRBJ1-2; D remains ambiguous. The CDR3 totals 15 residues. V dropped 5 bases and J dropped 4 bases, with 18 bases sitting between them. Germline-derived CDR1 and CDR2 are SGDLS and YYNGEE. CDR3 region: CASSSENGRTYGYTF. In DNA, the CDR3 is TGTGCCAGCAGTTCCGAAAATGGACGGACCTATGGCTACACCTTC.

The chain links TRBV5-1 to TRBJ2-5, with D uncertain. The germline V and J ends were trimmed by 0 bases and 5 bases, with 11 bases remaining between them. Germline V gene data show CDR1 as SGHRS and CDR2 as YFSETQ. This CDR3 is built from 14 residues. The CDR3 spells CASSLARLGETQYF. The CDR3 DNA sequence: TGCGCCAGCAGCTTGGCCCGGCTGGGCGAGACCCAGTACTTC. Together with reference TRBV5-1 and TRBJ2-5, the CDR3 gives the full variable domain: KAGVTQTPRYLIKTRGQQVTLSCSPISGHRSVSWYQQTPGQGLQFLFEYFSETQRNKGNFPGRFSGRQFSNSRSEMNVSTLELGDSALYLCASSLARLGETQYFGPGTRLLVL.

The CDR3 sequence is CASSYTRDGDTEAFF. The CDR3 bases are TGTGCCAGCAGTTACACCCGGGACGGGGACACTGAAGCTTTCTTT. The chain couples TRBV6-6 to TRBJ1-1; D might be TRBD1 (5 bases). The CDR3 spans 15 residues. The ends were cut back, 2 bases at V and 3 bases at J, with 13 bases in the middle. Germline CDR1 is MNHNY and CDR2 is SVGAGI (reference sequence).

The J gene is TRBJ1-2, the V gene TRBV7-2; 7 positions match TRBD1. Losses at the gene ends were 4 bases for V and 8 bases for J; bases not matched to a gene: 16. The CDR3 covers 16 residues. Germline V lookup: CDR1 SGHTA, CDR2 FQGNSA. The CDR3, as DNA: TGTGCCAGCAGCTCTACCCCCCCCGGGACAGAACACGGCTACACCTTC. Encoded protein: CASSSTPPGTEHGYTF.

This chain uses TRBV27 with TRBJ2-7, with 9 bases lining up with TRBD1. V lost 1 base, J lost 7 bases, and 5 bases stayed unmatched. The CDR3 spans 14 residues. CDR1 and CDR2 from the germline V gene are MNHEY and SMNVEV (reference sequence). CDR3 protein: CASSLLGQGREQYF. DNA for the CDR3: TGTGCCAGCAGTTTATTAGGACAGGGGCGAGAGCAGTACTTC.

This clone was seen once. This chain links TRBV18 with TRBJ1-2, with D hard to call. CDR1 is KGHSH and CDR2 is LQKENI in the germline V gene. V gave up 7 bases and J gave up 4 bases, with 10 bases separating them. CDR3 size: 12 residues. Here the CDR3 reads CASFGQSYGYTF. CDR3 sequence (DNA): TGTGCCAGCTTCGGGCAGAGCTATGGCTACACCTTC.

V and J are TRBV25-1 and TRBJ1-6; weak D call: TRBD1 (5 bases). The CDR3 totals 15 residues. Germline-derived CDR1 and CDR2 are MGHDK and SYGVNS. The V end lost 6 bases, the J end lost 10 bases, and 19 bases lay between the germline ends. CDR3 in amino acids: CASSELGSYRSPLHF. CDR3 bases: TGTGCCAGCAGCGAGTTAGGTTCTTACAGGTCACCCCTCCACTTT. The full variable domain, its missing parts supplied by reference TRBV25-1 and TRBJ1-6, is EADIYQTPRYLVIGTGKKITLECSQTMGHDKMYWYQQDPGMELHLIHYSYGVNSTEKGDLSSESTVSRIRTEHFPLTLESARPSHTSQYLCASSELGSYRSPLHFGNGTRLTVT.

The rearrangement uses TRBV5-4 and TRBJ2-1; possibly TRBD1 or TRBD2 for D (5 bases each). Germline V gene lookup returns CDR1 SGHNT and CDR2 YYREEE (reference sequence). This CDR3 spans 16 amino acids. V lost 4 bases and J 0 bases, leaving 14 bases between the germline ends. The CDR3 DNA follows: TGTGCCAGCAGCCCATCGTGGGGGTCCTCCTACAATGAGCAGTTCTTC. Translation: CASSPSWGSSYNEQFF.

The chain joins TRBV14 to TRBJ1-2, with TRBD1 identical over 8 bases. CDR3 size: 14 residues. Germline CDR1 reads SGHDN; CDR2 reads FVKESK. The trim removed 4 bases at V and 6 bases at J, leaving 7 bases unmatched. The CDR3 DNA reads TGTGCCAGCAGCCGAGTCAGGACAGGGAATGGCTACACCTTC. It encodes CASSRVRTGNGYTF.

The CDR3 DNA is TGTGCCAGCAGTGAAGCGCTTAGCTCCTACAATGAGCAGTTCTTC. Residues: CASSEALSSYNEQFF. This rearrangement joins TRBV6-1 to TRBJ2-1; no clear D gene. Trimming left V 0 bases short and J 0 bases short, with 6 bases between. Germline lookup yields CDR1 MNHNS and CDR2 SASEGT. The CDR3 consists of 15 residues.

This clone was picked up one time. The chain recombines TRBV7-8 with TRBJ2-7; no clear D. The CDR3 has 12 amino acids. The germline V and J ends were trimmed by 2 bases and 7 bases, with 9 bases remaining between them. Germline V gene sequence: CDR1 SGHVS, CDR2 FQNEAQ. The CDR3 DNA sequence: TGTGCCAGCAGCTTACAGGTTTATGAGCAGTACTTC. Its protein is CASSLQVYEQYF.

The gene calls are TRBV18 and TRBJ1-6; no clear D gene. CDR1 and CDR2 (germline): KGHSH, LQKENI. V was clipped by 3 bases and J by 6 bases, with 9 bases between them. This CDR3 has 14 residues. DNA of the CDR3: TGTGCCAGCTCACCGACGCCTATTAATTCACCCCTCCACTTT. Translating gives CASSPTPINSPLHF.

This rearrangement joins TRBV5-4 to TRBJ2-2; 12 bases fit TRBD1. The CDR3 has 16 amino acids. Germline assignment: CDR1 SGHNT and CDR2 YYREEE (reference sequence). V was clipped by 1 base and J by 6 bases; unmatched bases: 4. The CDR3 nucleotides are TGTGCCAGCAGCTTGTACGGGACAGGGGGCTCCGGGGAGCTGTTTTTT. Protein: CASSLYGTGGSGELFF.

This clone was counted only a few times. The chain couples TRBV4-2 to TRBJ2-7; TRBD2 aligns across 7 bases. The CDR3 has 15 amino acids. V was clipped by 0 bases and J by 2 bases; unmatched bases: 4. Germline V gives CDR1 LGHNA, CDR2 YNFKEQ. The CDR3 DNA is TGTGCCAGCAGCCAAGAACCGGGGGGTACCTACGAGCAGTACTTC. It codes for CASSQEPGGTYEQYF.

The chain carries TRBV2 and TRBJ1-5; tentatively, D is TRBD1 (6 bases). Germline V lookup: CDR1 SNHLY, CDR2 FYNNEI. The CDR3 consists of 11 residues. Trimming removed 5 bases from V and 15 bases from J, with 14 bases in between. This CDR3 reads CASSQGMVRHF. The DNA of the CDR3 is TGTGCCAGCAGTCAGGGGATGGTTCGGCATTTT.

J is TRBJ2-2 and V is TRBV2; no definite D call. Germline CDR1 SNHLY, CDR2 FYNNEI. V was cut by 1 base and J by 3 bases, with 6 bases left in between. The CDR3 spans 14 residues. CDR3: CASSEGAYTGELFF. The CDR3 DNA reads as TGTGCCAGCAGTGAAGGGGCCTACACCGGGGAGCTGTTTTTT. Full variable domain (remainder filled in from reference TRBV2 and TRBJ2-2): EPEVTQTPSHQVTQMGQEVILRCVPISNHLYFYWYRQILGQKVEFLVSFYNNEISEKSEIFDDQFSVERPDGSNFTLKIRSTKLEDSAMYFCASSEGAYTGELFFGEGSRLTVL.

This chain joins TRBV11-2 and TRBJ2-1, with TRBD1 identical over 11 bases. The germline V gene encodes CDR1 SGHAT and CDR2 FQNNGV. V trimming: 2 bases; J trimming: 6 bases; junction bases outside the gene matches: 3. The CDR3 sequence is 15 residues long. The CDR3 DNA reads TGTGCCAGCAGCTTAAGGGGGACAGGGGGCAATGAGCAGTTCTTC. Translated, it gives CASSLRGTGGNEQFF. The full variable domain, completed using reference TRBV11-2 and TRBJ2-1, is EAGVAQSPRYKIIEKRQSVAFWCNPISGHATLYWYQQILGQGPKLLIQFQNNGVVDDSQLPKDRFSAERLKGVDSTLKIQPAKLEDSAVYLCASSLRGTGGNEQFFGPGTRLTVL.

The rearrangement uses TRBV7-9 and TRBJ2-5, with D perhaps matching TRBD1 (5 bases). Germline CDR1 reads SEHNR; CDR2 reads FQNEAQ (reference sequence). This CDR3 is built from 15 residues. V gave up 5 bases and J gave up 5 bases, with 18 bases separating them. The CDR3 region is CASSPRIGHRETQYF. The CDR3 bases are TGTGCCAGCAGCCCTAGGATTGGACATAGGGAGACCCAGTACTTC.

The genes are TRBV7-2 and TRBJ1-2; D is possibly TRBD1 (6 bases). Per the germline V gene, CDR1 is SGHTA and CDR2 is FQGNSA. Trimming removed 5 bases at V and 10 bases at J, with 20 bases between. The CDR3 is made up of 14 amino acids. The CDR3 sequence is CASSARTQRGDYTF. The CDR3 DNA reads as TGTGCCAGCAGCGCACGGACCCAGAGGGGGGACTACACCTTC.

CDR3 DNA sequence: TGCGCCAGCAATCAAGGTGGCACAGATACGCAGTATTTT. Protein product: CASNQGGTDTQYF. The chain links TRBV5-1 to TRBJ2-3; no clear D. Trimming removed 6 bases from V and 1 base from J, with 9 bases in between. CDR3 length: 13 amino acids. Germline-derived CDR1 and CDR2 are SGHRS and YFSETQ.

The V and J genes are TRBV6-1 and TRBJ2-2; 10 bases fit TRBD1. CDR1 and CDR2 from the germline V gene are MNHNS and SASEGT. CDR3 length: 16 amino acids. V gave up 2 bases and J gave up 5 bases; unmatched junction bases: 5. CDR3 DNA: TGTGCCAGCAGTGAACGACCGGGACAGGGGACCGGGGAGCTGTTTTTT. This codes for CASSERPGQGTGELFF.

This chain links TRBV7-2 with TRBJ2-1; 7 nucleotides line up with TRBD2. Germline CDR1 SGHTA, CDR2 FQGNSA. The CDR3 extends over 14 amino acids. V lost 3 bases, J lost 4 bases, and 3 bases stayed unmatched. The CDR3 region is CASSFERGYNEQFF. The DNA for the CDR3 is TGTGCCAGCAGCTTTGAGCGGGGTTACAATGAGCAGTTCTTC.

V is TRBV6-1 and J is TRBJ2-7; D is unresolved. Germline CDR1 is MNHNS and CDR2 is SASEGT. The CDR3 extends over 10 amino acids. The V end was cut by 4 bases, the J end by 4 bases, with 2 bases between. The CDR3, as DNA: TGTGCCAGCAGTGGTTACGAGCAGTACTTC. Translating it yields CASSGYEQYF.

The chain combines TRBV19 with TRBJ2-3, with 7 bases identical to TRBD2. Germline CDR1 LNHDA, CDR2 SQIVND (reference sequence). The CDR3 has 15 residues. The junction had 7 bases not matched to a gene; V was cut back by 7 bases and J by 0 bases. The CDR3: CASTATGGSTDTQYF. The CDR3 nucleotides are TGTGCCAGTACCGCTACGGGGGGTAGCACAGATACGCAGTATTTT.

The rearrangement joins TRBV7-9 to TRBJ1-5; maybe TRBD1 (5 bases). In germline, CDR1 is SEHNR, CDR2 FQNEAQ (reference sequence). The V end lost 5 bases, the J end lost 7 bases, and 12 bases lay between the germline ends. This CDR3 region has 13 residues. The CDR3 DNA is TGTGCCAGCAGCCCTTTAGAGGGGCAGCCCCAGCATTTT. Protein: CASSPLEGQPQHF.

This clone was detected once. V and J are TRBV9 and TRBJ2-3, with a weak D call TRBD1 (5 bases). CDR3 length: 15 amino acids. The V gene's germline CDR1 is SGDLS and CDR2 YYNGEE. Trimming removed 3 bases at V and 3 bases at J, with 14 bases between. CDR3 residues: CASSGQTVGTDTQYF. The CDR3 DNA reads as TGTGCCAGCAGCGGCCAGACAGTTGGGACAGATACGCAGTATTTT.

The CDR3 region is CALYLGGAVNEQFF. The DNA of the CDR3 is TGTGCCTTATATCTCGGAGGGGCGGTCAATGAGCAGTTCTTC. V gene TRBV5-3 combines with J gene TRBJ2-1, with D maybe TRBD2 (6 bases). TRBV5-3 is labeled an ORF, and its function is uncertain. The CDR3 runs to 14 residues. V was shortened by 10 bases and J by 6 bases, with 20 bases between the two germline ends.

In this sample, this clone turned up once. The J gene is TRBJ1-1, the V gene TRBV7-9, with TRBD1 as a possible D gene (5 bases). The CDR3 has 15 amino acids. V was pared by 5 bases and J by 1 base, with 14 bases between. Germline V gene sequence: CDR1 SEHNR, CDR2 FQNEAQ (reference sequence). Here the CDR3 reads CASSTRDGPNTEAFF. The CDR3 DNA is TGTGCCAGCAGCACCCGGGACGGACCGAACACTGAAGCTTTCTTT.

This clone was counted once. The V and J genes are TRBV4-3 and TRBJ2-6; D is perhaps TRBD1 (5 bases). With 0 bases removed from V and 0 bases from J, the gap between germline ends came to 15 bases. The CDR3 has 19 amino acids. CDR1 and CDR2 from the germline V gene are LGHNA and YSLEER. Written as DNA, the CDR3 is TGCGCCAGCAGCCAAGAACTGCGGACAAAGTTCTCTGGGGCCAACGTCCTGACTTTC. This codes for CASSQELRTKFSGANVLTF.